The clone carrying this T cell receptor (beta chain) was counted at least ten times. Its target is not known. For TCR beta, libraries came from quantitative 5'-RACE with molecular barcodes. TCRdb re-analysed the 5' RACE reads in MiXCR, keeping a single row per CDR3 protein. The table records approximately 540,000 distinct CDR3 sequences, about an eighth of them present only once. This entry is derived from a study of CD8 T cells in ankylosing spondylitis. Study observations and caveats: Clones that were linked to disease were CD8+ and were relatively rare in peripheral blood. Prior literature has documented some motif variants in synovial fluid and blood from reactive arthritis. Seemingly distinctive of ankylosing spondylitis blood was a TCR beta motif formed by eight highly homologous variants. Reportedly, disease-linked clones are significantly enriched in ankylosing spondylitis patients' matched synovial fluid.

This CDR3 comprises 16 residues. CDR1 and CDR2 from the germline V gene are SGHRS and YFSETQ. V was cut by 0 bases and J by 2 bases, with 12 bases left in between. Input material: blood, either unsorted or a sorted T cell fraction (not recorded which). The chain combines TRBV5-1 with TRBJ2-1; no definite D call. The clonotype comes from a male donor with ankylosing spondylitis. Here the CDR3 reads CASSLVQAITYNEQFF. In DNA, the CDR3 is TGCGCCAGCAGCTTGGTCCAGGCCATAACCTACAATGAGCAGTTCTTC.